The 9 T cell receptor beta chains listed next were all sequenced from one sample in a study of blood T cell repertoires in COVID-19. Assay: immunoSEQ multiplex PCR; the TCRdb copy retains only in-frame clones and omits some. The profile covers 140,000 to 150,000 clones, with 80% appearing a single time and 10% to 15% taken by the ten largest. Source material: peripheral blood. The receptor set was obtained from a man in his sixties with active or convalescent COVID-19.

The rearrangement joins TRBV6-1 to TRBJ1-2, with 10 bases lining up with TRBD1. CDR3 size: 14 residues. The germline CDR1 and CDR2 sequences are MNHNS and SASEGT. Trimming at V came to 3 bases and at J to 7 bases, leaving 5 bases not matched to a gene. Written as DNA, the CDR3 is TGTGCCAGCAGTGAGTTGACAGGGGGCAGTGGCTACACCTTC. It translates to CASSELTGGSGYTF.

The chain joins TRBV30 to TRBJ1-2, with TRBD1 as a possible D gene (5 bases). The CDR3 loop spans 11 amino acids. With 0 bases removed from V and 8 bases from J, the gap between germline ends came to 7 bases. The germline CDR1 and CDR2 sequences are GTSNPN and SVGIG (reference sequence). CDR3 nucleotide sequence: TGTGCCTGGAGTGTACAGGAGGGCTACACCTTC. Protein sequence: CAWSVQEGYTF.

The gene calls are TRBV27 and TRBJ2-7; 8 bases line up with TRBD1. V gave up 7 bases and J gave up 3 bases; unmatched junction bases: 14. Germline CDR1 reads MNHEY; CDR2 reads SMNVEV (reference sequence). The CDR3 totals 16 residues. CDR3 sequence reads: CASNPSQGEVGYEQYF. CDR3 bases: TGTGCCAGCAACCCTTCACAGGGGGAGGTGGGCTACGAGCAGTACTTC.

The chain is built from TRBV6-2 or TRBV6-3 and TRBJ2-5; perhaps TRBD1 as D (6 bases). V lost 3 bases and J lost 4, with 12 bases in between. Germline CDR1 is MNHEY and CDR2 is SVGEGT. The CDR3 totals 14 residues. CDR3 residues: CASSYGQRPETQYF. CDR3 bases: TGTGCCAGCAGTTATGGACAGCGCCCAGAGACCCAGTACTTC.

The chain employs TRBV24-1 and TRBJ2-2, with D possibly being TRBD2 (6 bases). CDR1 is KGHDR, CDR2 SFDVKD, per germline. CDR3 length: 13 amino acids. The CDR3 coding sequence is TGTGCGTCCGGAGGGGTTGGCGCCGGGGAGCTGTTTTTT. Translating gives CASGGVGAGELFF.

This chain's CDR3 is CAISARRDPNTGELFF. In DNA, the CDR3 is TGTGCCATCAGTGCTAGGAGGGACCCGAACACCGGGGAGCTGTTTTTT. J is TRBJ2-2 and V is TRBV10-3, with TRBD2 as a possible D gene (6 bases). The germline V gene has CDR1 ENHRY and CDR2 SYGVKD. V gave up 4 bases and J gave up 0 bases, with 12 bases separating them. The CDR3 sequence is 16 residues long.

CDR3 sequence: CASSQESSGRGEQFF. CDR3 sequence (DNA): TGCGCCAGCAGCCAAGAGTCTAGCGGGAGAGGTGAGCAGTTCTTC. The rearrangement joins TRBV4-3 to TRBJ2-1; 10 bases are shared with TRBD2. This CDR3 spans 15 amino acids. The ends lost 0 bases at V and 9 bases at J; junction bases unmatched: 5. Germline V gene lookup returns CDR1 LGHNA and CDR2 YSLEER.

The chain employs TRBV7-3 and TRBJ2-1; 8 bases line up with TRBD2. The junction had 10 bases not matched to a gene; V was cut back by 5 bases and J by 4 bases. Per the germline V gene, CDR1 is SGHTA and CDR2 is FQGTGA. This CDR3 is 16 amino acids long. DNA of the CDR3: TGTGCCAGCAGCCCCGCCACTAGCGGATTTTACAATGAGCAGTTCTTC. This encodes CASSPATSGFYNEQFF. Filled out from reference TRBV7-3 and TRBJ2-1, the complete variable domain reads GAGVSQTPSNKVTEKGKYVELRCDPISGHTALYWYRQSLGQGPEFLIYFQGTGAADDSGLPNDRFFAVRPEGSVSTLKIQRTERGDSAVYLCASSPATSGFYNEQFFGPGTRLTVL.

The gene calls are TRBV30 and TRBJ2-4, with D perhaps TRBD1 (6 bases). Deletions cut 1 base from V and 3 bases from J, with 10 bases between. Germline assignment: CDR1 GTSNPN and CDR2 SVGIG (reference sequence). The CDR3 spans 14 residues. The CDR3 spells CAWSGSRGKNIQYF. CDR3 DNA: TGTGCCTGGAGTGGTAGCAGGGGCAAAAACATTCAGTACTTC.